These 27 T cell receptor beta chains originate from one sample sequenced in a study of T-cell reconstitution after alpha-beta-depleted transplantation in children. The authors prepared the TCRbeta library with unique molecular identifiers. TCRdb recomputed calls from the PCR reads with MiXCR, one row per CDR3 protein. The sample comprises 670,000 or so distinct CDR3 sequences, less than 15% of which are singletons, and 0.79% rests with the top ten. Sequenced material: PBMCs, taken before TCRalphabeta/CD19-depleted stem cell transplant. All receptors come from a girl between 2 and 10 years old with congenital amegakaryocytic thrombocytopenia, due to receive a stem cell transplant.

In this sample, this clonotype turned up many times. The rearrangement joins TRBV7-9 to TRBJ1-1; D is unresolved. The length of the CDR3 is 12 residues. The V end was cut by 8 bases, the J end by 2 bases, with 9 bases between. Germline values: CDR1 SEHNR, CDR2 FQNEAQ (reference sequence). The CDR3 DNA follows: TGTGCCAGCGTCTTTATTAACACTGAAGCTTTCTTT. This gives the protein CASVFINTEAFF.

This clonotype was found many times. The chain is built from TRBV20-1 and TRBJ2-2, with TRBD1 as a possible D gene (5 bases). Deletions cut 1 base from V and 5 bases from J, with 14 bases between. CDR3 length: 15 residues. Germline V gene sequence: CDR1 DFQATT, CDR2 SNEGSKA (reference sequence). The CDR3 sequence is CSARGGPRRTGELFF. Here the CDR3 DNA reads TGCAGTGCTAGAGGGGGCCCAAGGCGGACCGGGGAGCTGTTTTTT.

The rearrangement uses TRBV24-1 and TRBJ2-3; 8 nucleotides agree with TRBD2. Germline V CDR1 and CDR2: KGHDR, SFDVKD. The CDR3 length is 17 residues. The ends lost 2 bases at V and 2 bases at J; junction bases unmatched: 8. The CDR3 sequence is CATSDSAAGDYTDTQYF. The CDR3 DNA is TGTGCCACCAGTGATTCGGCAGCGGGAGATTACACAGATACGCAGTATTTT.

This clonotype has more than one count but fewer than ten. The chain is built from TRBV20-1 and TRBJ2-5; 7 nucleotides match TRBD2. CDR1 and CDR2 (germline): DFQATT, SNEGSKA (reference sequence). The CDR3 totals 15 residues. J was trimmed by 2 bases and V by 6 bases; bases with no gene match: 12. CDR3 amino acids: CSAIGAGVGQETQYF. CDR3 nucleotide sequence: TGCAGTGCCATAGGGGCGGGAGTAGGGCAAGAGACCCAGTACTTC.

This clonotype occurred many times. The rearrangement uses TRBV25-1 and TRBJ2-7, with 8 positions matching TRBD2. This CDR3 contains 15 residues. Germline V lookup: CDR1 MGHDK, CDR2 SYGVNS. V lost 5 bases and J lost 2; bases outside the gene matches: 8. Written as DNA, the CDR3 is TGTGCCAGCAGTCCGAGGCTAGCGGGCGCCTACGAGCAGTACTTC. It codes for CASSPRLAGAYEQYF.

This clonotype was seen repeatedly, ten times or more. The CDR3 region is CSARAGAKNIQYF. Here the CDR3 DNA reads TGCAGTGCTAGAGCGGGAGCCAAAAACATTCAGTACTTC. This chain joins TRBV20-1 and TRBJ2-4; no reliable D call. The CDR3 is 13 residues long. Germline lookup yields CDR1 DFQATT and CDR2 SNEGSKA (reference sequence). V shed 1 base and J shed 0 bases, with 4 bases lying between them.

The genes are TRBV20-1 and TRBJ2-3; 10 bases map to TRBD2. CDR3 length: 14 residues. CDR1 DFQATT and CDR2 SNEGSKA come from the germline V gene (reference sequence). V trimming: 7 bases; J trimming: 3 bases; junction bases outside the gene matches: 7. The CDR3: CSGLAGGVTDTQYF. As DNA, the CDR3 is TGCAGTGGGTTAGCGGGAGGTGTGACAGATACGCAGTATTTT.

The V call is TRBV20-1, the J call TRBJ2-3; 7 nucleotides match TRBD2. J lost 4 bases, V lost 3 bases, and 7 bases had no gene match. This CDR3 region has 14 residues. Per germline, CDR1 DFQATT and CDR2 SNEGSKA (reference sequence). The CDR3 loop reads CSASGGSGPDTQYF. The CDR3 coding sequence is TGCAGTGCTAGCGGCGGGAGTGGGCCAGATACGCAGTATTTT.

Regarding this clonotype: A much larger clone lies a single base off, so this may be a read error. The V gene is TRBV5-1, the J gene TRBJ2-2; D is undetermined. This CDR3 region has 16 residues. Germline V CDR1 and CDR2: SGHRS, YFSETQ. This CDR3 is CASRHELGVNTWELFF. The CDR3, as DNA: TGCGCCAGCCGTCACGAGCTTGGGGTGAACACCTGGGAGCTGTTTTTT.

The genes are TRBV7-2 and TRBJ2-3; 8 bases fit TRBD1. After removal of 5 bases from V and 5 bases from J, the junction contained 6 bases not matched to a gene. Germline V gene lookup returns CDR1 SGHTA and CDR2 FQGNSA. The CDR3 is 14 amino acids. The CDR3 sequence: CASSRTGPRDTQYF. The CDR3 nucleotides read TGTGCCAGCAGCAGGACAGGGCCGAGAGATACGCAGTATTTT.

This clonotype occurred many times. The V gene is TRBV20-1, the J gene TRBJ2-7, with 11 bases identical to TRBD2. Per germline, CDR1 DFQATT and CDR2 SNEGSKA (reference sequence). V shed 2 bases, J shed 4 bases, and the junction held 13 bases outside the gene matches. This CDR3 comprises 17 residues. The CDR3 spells CSARSSHPTSGEYEQYF. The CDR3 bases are TGCAGTGCTAGAAGTAGTCACCCGACTAGCGGGGAGTACGAGCAGTACTTC.

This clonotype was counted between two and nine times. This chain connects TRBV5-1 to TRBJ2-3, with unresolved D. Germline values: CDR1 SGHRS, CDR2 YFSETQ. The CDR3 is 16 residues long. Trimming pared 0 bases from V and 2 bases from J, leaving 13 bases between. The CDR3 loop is CASSLAPELTTDTQYF. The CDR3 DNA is TGCGCCAGCAGCTTGGCCCCCGAACTAACCACAGATACGCAGTATTTT.

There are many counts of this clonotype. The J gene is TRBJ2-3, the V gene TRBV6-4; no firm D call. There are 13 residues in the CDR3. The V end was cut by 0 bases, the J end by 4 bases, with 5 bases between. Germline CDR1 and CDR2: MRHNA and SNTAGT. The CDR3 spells CASSDSTSDTQYF. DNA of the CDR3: TGTGCCAGCAGTGACTCGACCTCAGATACGCAGTATTTT.

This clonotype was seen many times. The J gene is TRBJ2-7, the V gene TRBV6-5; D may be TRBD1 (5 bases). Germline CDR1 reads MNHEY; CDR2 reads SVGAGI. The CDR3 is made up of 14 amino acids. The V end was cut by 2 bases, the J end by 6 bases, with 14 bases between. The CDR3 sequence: CASSYTWAGSEQYF. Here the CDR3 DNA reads TGTGCCAGCAGTTACACTTGGGCAGGGTCCGAGCAGTACTTC.

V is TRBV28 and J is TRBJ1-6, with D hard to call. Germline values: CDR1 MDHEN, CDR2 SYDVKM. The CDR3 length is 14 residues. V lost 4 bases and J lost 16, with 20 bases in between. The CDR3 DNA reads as TGTGCCAGCAGTTGGAACGTCCAGGTGCCCCGGCTCCACTTT. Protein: CASSWNVQVPRLHF.

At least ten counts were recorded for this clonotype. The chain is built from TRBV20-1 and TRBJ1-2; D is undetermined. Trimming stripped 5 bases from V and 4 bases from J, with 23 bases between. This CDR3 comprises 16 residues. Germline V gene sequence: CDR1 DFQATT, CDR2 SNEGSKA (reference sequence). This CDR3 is CSAGLRAADPRYGYTF. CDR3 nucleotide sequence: TGCAGTGCTGGCCTCCGGGCCGCCGACCCTCGCTATGGCTACACCTTC.

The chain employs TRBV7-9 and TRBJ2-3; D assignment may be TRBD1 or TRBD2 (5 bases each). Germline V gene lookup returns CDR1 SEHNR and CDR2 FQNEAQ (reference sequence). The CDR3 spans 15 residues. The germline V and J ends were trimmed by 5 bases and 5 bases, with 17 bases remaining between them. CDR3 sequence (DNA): TGTGCCAGCAGCGATCCCGGGACCGGCAGAGATACGCAGTATTTT. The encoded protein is CASSDPGTGRDTQYF.

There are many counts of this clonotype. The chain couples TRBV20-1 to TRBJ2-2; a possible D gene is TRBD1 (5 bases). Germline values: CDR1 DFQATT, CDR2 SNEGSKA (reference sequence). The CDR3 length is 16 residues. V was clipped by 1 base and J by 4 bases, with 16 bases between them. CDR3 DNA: TGCAGTGCTAGAGGGGGCAGTAGTCCCTCCACCGGGGAGCTGTTTTTT. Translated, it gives CSARGGSSPSTGELFF.

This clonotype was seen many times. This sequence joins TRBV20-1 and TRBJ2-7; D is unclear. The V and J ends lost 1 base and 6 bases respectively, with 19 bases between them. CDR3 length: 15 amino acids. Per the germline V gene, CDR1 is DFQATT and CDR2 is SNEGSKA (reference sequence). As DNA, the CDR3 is TGCAGTGCTAGAGGTGATTCACGTGCCCGCTCCGAGCAGTACTTC. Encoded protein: CSARGDSRARSEQYF.

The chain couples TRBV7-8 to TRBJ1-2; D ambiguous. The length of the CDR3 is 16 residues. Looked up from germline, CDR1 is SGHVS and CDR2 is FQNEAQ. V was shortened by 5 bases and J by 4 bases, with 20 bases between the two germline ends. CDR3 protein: CASSPRRSGTGYGYTF. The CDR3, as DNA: TGTGCCAGCAGCCCCCGTCGAAGTGGAACGGGCTATGGCTACACCTTC.

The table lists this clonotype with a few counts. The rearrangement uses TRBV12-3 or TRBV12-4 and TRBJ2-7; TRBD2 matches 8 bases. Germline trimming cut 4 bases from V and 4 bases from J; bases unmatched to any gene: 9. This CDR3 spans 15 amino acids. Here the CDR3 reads CASSSQRERGYEQYF. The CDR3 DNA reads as TGTGCCAGCAGTTCACAGCGGGAGAGGGGGTACGAGCAGTACTTC.

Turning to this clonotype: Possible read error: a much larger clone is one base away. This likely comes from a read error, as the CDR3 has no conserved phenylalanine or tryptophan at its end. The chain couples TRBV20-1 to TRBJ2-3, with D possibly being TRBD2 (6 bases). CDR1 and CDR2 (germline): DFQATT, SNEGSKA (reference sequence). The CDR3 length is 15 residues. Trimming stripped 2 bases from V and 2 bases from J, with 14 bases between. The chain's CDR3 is CSARPGLANTDTQYL. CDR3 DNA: TGCAGTGCTAGACCCGGGCTAGCGAACACAGATACGCAGTATTTA.

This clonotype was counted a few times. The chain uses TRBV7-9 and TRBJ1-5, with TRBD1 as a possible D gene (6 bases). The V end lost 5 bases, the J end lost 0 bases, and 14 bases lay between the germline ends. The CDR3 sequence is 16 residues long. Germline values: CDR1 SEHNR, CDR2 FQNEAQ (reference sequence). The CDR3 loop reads CASSLMTGYSNQPQHF. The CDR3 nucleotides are TGTGCCAGCAGCCTCATGACAGGTTATAGCAATCAGCCCCAGCATTTT. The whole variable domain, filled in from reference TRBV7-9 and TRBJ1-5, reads DTGVSQNPRHKITKRGQNVTFRCDPISEHNRLYWYRQTLGQGPEFLTYFQNEAQLEKSRLLSDRFSAERPKGSFSTLEIQRTEQGDSAMYLCASSLMTGYSNQPQHFGDGTRLSIL.

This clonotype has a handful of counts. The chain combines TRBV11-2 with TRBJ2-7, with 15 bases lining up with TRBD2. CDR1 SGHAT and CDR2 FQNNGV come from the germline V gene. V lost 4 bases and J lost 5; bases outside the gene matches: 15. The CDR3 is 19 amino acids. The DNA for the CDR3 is TGTGCCAGCAGCTCACCACGGACTAGCGGGAGGGCCTCCTTTAACGAGCAGTACTTC. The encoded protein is CASSSPRTSGRASFNEQYF.

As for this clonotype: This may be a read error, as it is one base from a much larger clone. The CDR3 loop is CASSSQGGNYIEQFF. DNA of the CDR3: TGTGCCAGCAGCTCTCAAGGGGGGAACTACATTGAGCAGTTCTTC. The gene calls are TRBV7-7 and TRBJ2-1, with D perhaps matching TRBD1 or TRBD2 (6 bases each). From germline, CDR1 is SSHAT and CDR2 FNYEAQ (reference sequence). CDR3 size: 15 residues.

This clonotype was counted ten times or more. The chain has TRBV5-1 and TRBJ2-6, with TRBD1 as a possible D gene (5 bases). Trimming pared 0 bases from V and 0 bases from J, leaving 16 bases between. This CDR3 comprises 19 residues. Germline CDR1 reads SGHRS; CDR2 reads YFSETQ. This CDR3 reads CASSLVRVDTRSGANVLTF. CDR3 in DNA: TGCGCCAGCAGCTTGGTCAGGGTTGACACACGCTCTGGGGCCAACGTCCTGACTTTC.

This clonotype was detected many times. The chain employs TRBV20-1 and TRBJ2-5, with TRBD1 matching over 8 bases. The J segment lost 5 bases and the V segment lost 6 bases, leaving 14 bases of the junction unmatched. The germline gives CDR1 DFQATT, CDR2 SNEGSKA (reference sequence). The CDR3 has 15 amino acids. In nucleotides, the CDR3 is TGCAGTGCACTGGGGACAGGCCAGACTTACGAGACCCAGTACTTC. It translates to CSALGTGQTYETQYF.